These 11 T cell receptor beta chains came from one sample sequenced in a study of T cell responses to AZD1222 COVID-19 vaccine. Profiling relied on immunoSEQ multiplex PCR, and the TCRdb table lists in-frame clones only, not all of them. The sample lists approximately 140,000 clones, approximately 89% occurring once. The specimen was peripheral blood, collected on day 0 of AZD1222 vaccination. These receptors were collected from an adult in good health.

This sequence joins TRBV7-9 and TRBJ2-3; D remains unclear. The CDR3 totals 14 residues. V was cut by 4 bases and J by 3 bases, with 11 bases left in between. CDR1 SEHNR and CDR2 FQNEAQ come from the germline V gene (reference sequence). CDR3 DNA: TGTGCCAGCAGCTCCCTCGATTGGACAGATACGCAGTATTTT. Its translation: CASSSLDWTDTQYF.

The chain joins TRBV28 to TRBJ2-7, with TRBD2 as a possible D gene (6 bases). Germline CDR1 MDHEN, CDR2 SYDVKM. There are 14 residues in the CDR3. V was pared by 6 bases and J by 8 bases, with 20 bases between. CDR3 residues: CASSSGGYGGKQYF. The CDR3 nucleotides are TGTGCCAGCAGCTCCGGCGGGTATGGGGGGAAGCAGTACTTC.

This chain joins TRBV5-1 and TRBJ2-2; no clear D gene. V lost 0 bases to trimming and J lost 3 bases, with 12 bases between them. The CDR3 is 16 amino acids. The V gene's germline CDR1 is SGHRS and CDR2 YFSETQ. The CDR3 nucleotides are TGCGCCAGCAGCTTGGAGGGTCGGAGTGACACCGGGGAGCTGTTTTTT. Translation gives CASSLEGRSDTGELFF.

The chain uses TRBV5-5 and TRBJ1-2, with 9 bases aligning to TRBD1. V lost 0 bases, J lost 1 base, and 13 bases stayed unmatched. The CDR3 has 19 amino acids. Germline CDR1 reads SGHKS; CDR2 reads YYEKEE (reference sequence). The DNA of the CDR3 is TGTGCCAGCAGCTTGGTACGATCGGACAGGGGCGTTTTTAACTATGGCTACACCTTC. Amino acids: CASSLVRSDRGVFNYGYTF.

This clone was seen once. Other DNA sequences in this sample translate to the same CDR3. This chain connects TRBV18 to TRBJ1-4; D gene ambiguous. Germline values: CDR1 KGHSH, CDR2 LQKENI. V was cut by 4 bases and J by 4 bases, with 7 bases left in between. The CDR3 contains 13 residues. The CDR3: CASSRQVNEKLFF. The CDR3 DNA reads TGTGCCAGCTCACGGCAGGTTAATGAAAAACTGTTTTTT. The full variable domain, its missing parts supplied by reference TRBV18 and TRBJ1-4, is NAGVMQNPRHLVRRRGQEARLRCSPMKGHSHVYWYRQLPEEGLKFMVYLQKENIIDESGMPKERFSAEFPKEGPSILRIQQVVRGDSAAYFCASSRQVNEKLFFGSGTQLSVL.

The V and J genes are TRBV7-8 and TRBJ2-3, with D possibly TRBD1 on 6 matching bases. This CDR3 comprises 13 residues. V lost 5 bases to trimming and J lost 0 bases, with 6 bases between them. CDR1 is SGHVS and CDR2 is FQNEAQ in the germline V gene. CDR3 coding DNA: TGTGCCAGCAGCGACAGGAGCACAGATACGCAGTATTTT. It codes for CASSDRSTDTQYF.

This chain connects TRBV11-2 to TRBJ1-3; D is possibly TRBD1 (5 bases). The V end lost 4 bases, the J end lost 2 bases, and 12 bases lay between the germline ends. The length of the CDR3 is 15 residues. The germline gives CDR1 SGHAT, CDR2 FQNNGV. The CDR3 DNA reads TGTGCCAGCAGCTCCCAGGGAACGACTGGAAACACCATATATTTT. Encoded protein: CASSSQGTTGNTIYF.

The chain recombines TRBV5-1 with TRBJ1-1, with D unclear. V lost 6 bases and J lost 0, with 9 bases in between. This CDR3 region has 13 residues. Germline assignment: CDR1 SGHRS and CDR2 YFSETQ. This CDR3 is CASTGRLNTEAFF. The CDR3 region has the DNA TGCGCCAGCACTGGACGGTTGAACACTGAAGCTTTCTTT.

In its sample, this clone was seen a few times. The chain has TRBV7-6 and TRBJ2-2, with D perhaps matching TRBD1 (6 bases). Germline values: CDR1 SGHVS, CDR2 FNYEAQ. The CDR3 is 15 residues long. V gave up 1 base and J gave up 5 bases, with 11 bases separating them. This CDR3 reads CASSLGTVKTGELFF. The CDR3 nucleotides read TGTGCCAGCAGCTTAGGGACAGTCAAGACCGGGGAGCTGTTTTTT. The whole variable domain, filled in from reference TRBV7-6 and TRBJ2-2, reads GAGVSQSPRYKVTKRGQDVALRCDPISGHVSLYWYRQALGQGPEFLTYFNYEAQQDKSGLPNDRFSAERPEGSISTLTIQRTEQRDSAMYRCASSLGTVKTGELFFGEGSRLTVL.

The chain is built from TRBV19 and TRBJ1-4; D unclear. Trimming stripped 2 bases from V and 7 bases from J, with 5 bases between. Germline values: CDR1 LNHDA, CDR2 SQIVND (reference sequence). The CDR3 sequence is 12 residues long. The CDR3 DNA follows: TGTGCCAGTAGTATATTAAGTGAAAAACTGTTTTTT. Translation: CASSILSEKLFF. The full variable domain, with the rest looked up from reference TRBV19 and TRBJ1-4, is DGGITQSPKYLFRKEGQNVTLSCEQNLNHDAMYWYRQDPGQGLRLIYYSQIVNDFQKGDIAEGYSVSREKKESFPLTVTSAQKNPTAFYLCASSILSEKLFFGSGTQLSVL.

The gene calls are TRBV5-5 and TRBJ2-3; D is unresolved. The CDR3 has 13 residues. V dropped 2 bases and J dropped 1 base, with 5 bases sitting between them. The germline CDR1 and CDR2 sequences are SGHKS and YYEKEE (reference sequence). Written as DNA, the CDR3 is TGTGCCAGCAGCTTAGGCCGCACAGATACGCAGTATTTT. Amino acids: CASSLGRTDTQYF.